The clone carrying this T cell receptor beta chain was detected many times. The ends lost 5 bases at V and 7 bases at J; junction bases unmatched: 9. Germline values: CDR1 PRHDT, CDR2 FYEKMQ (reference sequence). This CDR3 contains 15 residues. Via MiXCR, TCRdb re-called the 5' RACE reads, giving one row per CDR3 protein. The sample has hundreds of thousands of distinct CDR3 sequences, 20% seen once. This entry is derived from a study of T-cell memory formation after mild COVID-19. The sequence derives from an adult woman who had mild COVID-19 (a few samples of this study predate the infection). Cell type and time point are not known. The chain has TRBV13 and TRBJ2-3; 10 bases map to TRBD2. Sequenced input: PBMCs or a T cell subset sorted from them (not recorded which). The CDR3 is CASSPERGGRNTQYF. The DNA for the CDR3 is TGTGCCAGCAGCCCCGAGCGGGGGGGCCGCAATACGCAGTATTTT.